The 23 T cell receptor beta chains reported below all come from one sample, sequenced in a study of a mutant IDH1 vaccine in newly diagnosed glioma. Assay used: immunoSEQ multiplex PCR; TCRdb lists only in-frame clones, some missing. The sample yields about 88,000 clones, about four fifths seen once. Time point defined: baseline, week 1 (first vaccination visit). Treatment defined: pre-vaccination baseline after standard-of-care therapy. Sequenced here: PBMCs, sampled from a glioma patient treated with radiotherapy, temozolomide or both. The source of these receptors is a man between 35 and 55 years old with glioma. Some clones in this sample may be carry-over from other donors' samples.

The chain couples TRBV5-1 to TRBJ2-7; TRBD2 is a possible D gene (5 bases). The CDR3 contains 14 residues. The V gene lost 0 bases and the J gene lost 4 bases, with 11 bases spanning the gap. From germline, CDR1 is SGHRS and CDR2 YFSETQ. The CDR3 is CASSLERTPYEQYF. The CDR3, as DNA: TGCGCCAGCAGCTTGGAGCGGACGCCATACGAGCAGTACTTC.

This chain uses TRBV19 with TRBJ1-5; 8 bases match TRBD1. CDR1 is LNHDA and CDR2 is SQIVND in the germline V gene (reference sequence). The CDR3 contains 16 residues. The V gene end was trimmed by 5 bases and the J gene end by 1 base; junction bases not matched to a gene: 7. CDR3 sequence (DNA): TGTGCCAGTAGTTTCAGGACAGGGCCGAGCAATCAGCCCCAGCATTTT. Protein product: CASSFRTGPSNQPQHF.

The genes are TRBV7-9 and TRBJ2-1; 7 bases map to TRBD2. Germline lookup yields CDR1 SEHNR and CDR2 FQNEAQ (reference sequence). J was trimmed by 4 bases and V by 4 bases; bases with no gene match: 13. The CDR3 sequence is 17 residues long. CDR3 DNA sequence: TGTGCCAGCAGCTCTACGGGGAGGGCCGGCAAGTACAATGAGCAGTTCTTC. Translated: CASSSTGRAGKYNEQFF.

V and J are TRBV6-5 and TRBJ2-7; maybe TRBD1 (5 bases). The V and J ends lost 2 bases and 0 bases respectively, with 11 bases between them. This CDR3 is built from 15 residues. Germline V CDR1 and CDR2: MNHEY, SVGAGI. In DNA, the CDR3 is TGTGCCAGCAGTTACAGGGGTTTTGGCTCCTACGAGCAGTACTTC. Its protein is CASSYRGFGSYEQYF.

The gene calls are TRBV11-2 and TRBJ1-1; TRBD1 matches 10 bases. The CDR3 covers 15 residues. Germline CDR1 is SGHAT and CDR2 is FQNNGV. The junction had 7 bases not matched to a gene; V was cut back by 8 bases and J by 1 base. The CDR3 loop reads CASRDRGGGNTEAFF. As DNA, the CDR3 is TGTGCCAGCCGGGACAGGGGTGGTGGGAACACTGAAGCTTTCTTT.

This clone was observed a few times. This chain connects TRBV5-1 to TRBJ1-1; D unresolved. V gave up 4 bases and J gave up 8 bases, with 12 bases separating them. CDR1 is SGHRS and CDR2 is YFSETQ in the germline V gene. This CDR3 region has 12 residues. The CDR3 coding sequence is TGCGCCAGCAGCGACGGATTGAGAGAAGCTTTCTTT. Its protein is CASSDGLREAFF. The variable domain in full, with the rest retrieved from reference TRBV5-1 and TRBJ1-1, is KAGVTQTPRYLIKTRGQQVTLSCSPISGHRSVSWYQQTPGQGLQFLFEYFSETQRNKGNFPGRFSGRQFSNSRSEMNVSTLELGDSALYLCASSDGLREAFFGQGTRLTVV.

The V and J genes are TRBV5-1 and TRBJ2-7; D is possibly TRBD1 (6 bases). The CDR3 runs 13 residues. Germline values: CDR1 SGHRS, CDR2 YFSETQ. Trimming cost V 4 bases and J 3 bases, with 11 bases left between them. The CDR3 bases are TGCGCCAGCAGCCGGACAGACAACTACGAGCAGTACTTC. It yields the protein CASSRTDNYEQYF.

This clone was counted only a few times. The rearrangement links TRBV6-5 to TRBJ2-7, with D tentatively TRBD2 (6 bases). V gave up 8 bases and J gave up 5 bases, with 13 bases separating them. The CDR3 length is 12 residues. Germline V gene sequence: CDR1 MNHEY, CDR2 SVGAGI. The CDR3 nucleotides read TGTGCCAGCCGGGGAGGCGGAAACGAGCAGTACTTC. Translated, it gives CASRGGGNEQYF.

The chain carries TRBV10-3 and TRBJ1-1; tentatively, D is TRBD1 (5 bases). Trimming pared 4 bases from V and 2 bases from J, leaving 11 bases between. The CDR3 runs to 14 residues. CDR1 and CDR2 (germline): ENHRY, SYGVKD. The CDR3 bases are TGTGCCATCAGTGGAGGGGCAGCTAACACTGAAGCTTTCTTT. Residues: CAISGGAANTEAFF.

The chain combines TRBV4-1 with TRBJ2-7; 8 bases fit TRBD1. V lost 3 bases to trimming and J lost 2 bases; unmatched junction nucleotides: 6. Germline loops: CDR1 MGHRA, CDR2 YSYEKL. The CDR3 is 15 residues long. The CDR3 protein is CASSQQQGVPYEQYF. In DNA form, the CDR3 reads TGCGCCAGCAGCCAGCAACAGGGGGTCCCCTACGAGCAGTACTTC.

The chain is built from TRBV7-9 and TRBJ2-2, with D uncertain. The CDR3 sequence is 12 residues long. Trimming took off 5 bases at V and 8 bases at J, with 9 bases between the two ends. Germline CDR1 and CDR2: SEHNR and FQNEAQ (reference sequence). The CDR3 DNA sequence: TGTGCCAGCAGCCCTCCCGGTGGGGAGCTGTTTTTT. It specifies CASSPPGGELFF.

The CDR3 sequence: CASSSRGTRTNSPLHF. The DNA for the CDR3 is TGTGCCAGCAGCTCCCGGGGGACAAGGACCAATTCACCCCTCCACTTT. The rearrangement links TRBV7-9 to TRBJ1-6, with a tentative D call TRBD1 (6 bases). This CDR3 is 16 amino acids long. The ends were cut back, 4 bases at V and 7 bases at J, with 17 bases in the middle. Germline V lookup: CDR1 SEHNR, CDR2 FQNEAQ (reference sequence).

This clone was detected only once. CDR3 DNA: TGTGCCAGCAGTGAACCCGGGACAGCCAAGGTAGCTTTCTTT. It is translated as CASSEPGTAKVAFF. V is TRBV2 and J is TRBJ1-1; 7 positions match TRBD1. With 2 bases clipped from V and 10 bases from J, the junction kept 10 bases outside the gene matches. The CDR3 covers 14 residues. From germline, CDR1 is SNHLY and CDR2 FYNNEI.

Turning to this clone: Other DNA variants within this sample encode the same CDR3. V usage is TRBV5-1 and J usage is TRBJ1-5; weak D call: TRBD1 (5 bases). Germline V gives CDR1 SGHRS, CDR2 YFSETQ. The length of the CDR3 is 15 residues. V lost 0 bases and J lost 0, with 7 bases in between. CDR3 nucleotide sequence: TGCGCCAGCAGCTTGGTAGGGGATAGCAATCAGCCCCAGCATTTT. Translation gives CASSLVGDSNQPQHF.

The chain carries TRBV10-3 and TRBJ2-7; tentatively, D is TRBD1 (6 bases). This CDR3 spans 14 amino acids. The ends were cut back, 2 bases at V and 3 bases at J, with 11 bases in the middle. Germline assignment: CDR1 ENHRY and CDR2 SYGVKD. CDR3 sequence: CAISEQQGYYEQYF. CDR3 sequence (DNA): TGTGCCATCAGTGAGCAACAGGGCTACTACGAGCAGTACTTC.

V usage is TRBV7-6 and J usage is TRBJ1-1; perhaps TRBD1 as D (5 bases). Germline V gene data show CDR1 as SGHVS and CDR2 as FNYEAQ. V was clipped by 5 bases and J by 7 bases, with 14 bases between them. The CDR3 runs 13 residues. The CDR3 is CASSKDGALEAFF. CDR3 sequence (DNA): TGTGCCAGCAGCAAAGACGGGGCGCTTGAAGCTTTCTTT. Complete variable domain (other parts from reference TRBV7-6 and TRBJ1-1): GAGVSQSPRYKVTKRGQDVALRCDPISGHVSLYWYRQALGQGPEFLTYFNYEAQQDKSGLPNDRFSAERPEGSISTLTIQRTEQRDSAMYRCASSKDGALEAFFGQGTRLTVV.

This clone came up a few times. V gene TRBV29-1 combines with J gene TRBJ2-2; D gene unclear. This CDR3 is built from 13 residues. Germline CDR1 and CDR2: SQVTM and ANQGSEA. The V end was cut by 6 bases, the J end by 1 base, with 9 bases between. The CDR3 sequence is CSVQKGNTGELFF. The CDR3 region has the DNA TGCAGCGTCCAAAAGGGGAACACCGGGGAGCTGTTTTTT.

The V and J genes are TRBV30 and TRBJ1-2, with TRBD1 identical over 9 bases. The ends lost 3 bases at V and 1 base at J; junction bases unmatched: 6. Germline lookup yields CDR1 GTSNPN and CDR2 SVGIG (reference sequence). The CDR3 consists of 15 residues. The CDR3 DNA reads TGTGCCTGGAGCCTGGACAGGGGTCATAACTATGGCTACACCTTC. Its protein is CAWSLDRGHNYGYTF.

The V and J genes are TRBV28 and TRBJ2-7; 10 nucleotides agree with TRBD1. In germline, CDR1 is MDHEN, CDR2 SYDVKM. This CDR3 contains 15 residues. V trimming: 5 bases; J trimming: 5 bases; junction bases outside the gene matches: 9. The CDR3 loop reads CASSVGTGAWHEQYF. As DNA, the CDR3 is TGTGCCAGCAGTGTCGGGACAGGGGCTTGGCACGAGCAGTACTTC.

The chain combines TRBV5-4 with TRBJ1-2; TRBD1 agrees at 9 bases. V shed 4 bases and J 4 bases; nucleotides not matched to a gene: 8. The CDR3 is made up of 15 amino acids. Germline V gene sequence: CDR1 SGHNT, CDR2 YYREEE (reference sequence). CDR3 region: CASSPQTGGSYGYTF. The DNA for the CDR3 is TGTGCCAGCAGCCCGCAGACAGGGGGATCCTATGGCTACACCTTC.

This clone came up once. The chain combines TRBV6-1 with TRBJ2-7, with D unresolved. Germline assignment: CDR1 MNHNS and CDR2 SASEGT. V shed 3 bases and J shed 6 bases, with 9 bases lying between them. This CDR3 contains 12 residues. For the CDR3, the DNA is TGTGCCAGCAGTGACCTCAGGTTCGAGCAGTACTTC. This gives the protein CASSDLRFEQYF.

This clone was picked up one time. The V gene is TRBV5-1, the J gene TRBJ1-6; D is ambiguous. The CDR3 contains 15 residues. Germline CDR1 and CDR2: SGHRS and YFSETQ. The ends were cut back, 1 base at V and 7 bases at J, with 12 bases in the middle. This CDR3 reads CASSLTHGLNSPLHF. In DNA, the CDR3 is TGCGCCAGCAGCTTGACTCACGGACTAAATTCACCCCTCCACTTT.

The chain has TRBV7-9 and TRBJ2-2; either TRBD1 or TRBD2 may supply D (5 bases each). This CDR3 spans 12 amino acids. The V gene lost 5 bases and the J gene lost 9 bases, with 10 bases spanning the gap. Germline lookup yields CDR1 SEHNR and CDR2 FQNEAQ (reference sequence). For the CDR3, the DNA is TGTGCCAGCAGCGAACAGGACTGGGAGCTGTTTTTT. Translation: CASSEQDWELFF.